The rows below give T cell receptor beta chains drawn from one sample of a study of control samples from healthy donors and cancer patients. Clones were read by immunoSEQ multiplex PCR, and TCRdb kept only the in-frame ones, dropping some. The repertoire consists of fewer than 500,000 clones, with 90% occurring once and the leading ten covering about 6.3%. The sequencing input was PBMCs. Receptors originate from a middle-aged man with head and neck cancer. CDR3s include the opening cysteine and the closing phenylalanine or tryptophan. A D gene is named only where the DNA matches it firmly. Size tells how often a clone was seen (once, few, many) or the class of an expanded clone, and some rows leave it out.

abundance: NA; v_gene: TRBV7-6; d_gene: TRBD2; j_gene: TRBJ2-3; CDR3aa: CASSLVGTSGSGAPDTQYF; CDR3nt: TGTGCCAGCAGCTTAGTCGGGACTAGCGGGAGTGGGGCCCCAGATACGCAGTATTTT
abundance: NA; v_gene: TRBV27; d_gene: NA; j_gene: TRBJ1-6; CDR3aa: CASSLPRTLYNSPLHF; CDR3nt: TGTGCCAGCAGTTTACCCCGGACACTCTATAATTCACCCCTCCACTTT
abundance: NA; v_gene: TRBV15; d_gene: NA; j_gene: TRBJ2-7; CDR3aa: CATSRAFNYEQYF; CDR3nt: TGTGCCACCAGCAGAGCCTTCAACTACGAGCAGTACTTC
abundance: once; v_gene: TRBV28; d_gene: NA; j_gene: TRBJ1-2; CDR3aa: CASSSRRGYTF; CDR3nt: TGTGCCAGCAGTTCTCGGAGGGGCTACACCTTC
abundance: NA; v_gene: TRBV5-6; d_gene: TRBD1; j_gene: TRBJ2-7; CDR3aa: CASSFDRGSYEQYF; CDR3nt: TGTGCCAGCAGCTTCGACAGGGGCTCCTACGAGCAGTACTTC
abundance: NA; v_gene: TRBV4-1; d_gene: NA; j_gene: TRBJ2-2; CDR3aa: CASSLGWTDANTGELFF; CDR3nt: TGCGCCAGCAGCCTTGGGTGGACAGACGCGAACACCGGGGAGCTGTTTTTT
abundance: NA; v_gene: TRBV10-3; d_gene: NA; j_gene: TRBJ2-1; CDR3aa: CAIRGVDNEQFF; CDR3nt: TGTGCCATCAGGGGCGTCGACAATGAGCAGTTCTTC
abundance: NA; v_gene: TRBV6-5; d_gene: NA; j_gene: TRBJ1-2; CDR3aa: CASTAGDYGYTF; CDR3nt: TGTGCCAGCACAGCAGGGGACTATGGCTACACCTTC
abundance: NA; v_gene: TRBV7-2; d_gene: NA; j_gene: TRBJ2-5; CDR3aa: CASSPGPVRSETQYF; CDR3nt: TGTGCCAGCAGCCCCGGGCCCGTGAGGTCAGAGACCCAGTACTTC
abundance: NA; v_gene: TRBV19; d_gene: NA; j_gene: TRBJ2-5; CDR3aa: CASSIPERQETQYF; CDR3nt: TGTGCCAGTAGTATCCCGGAGCGTCAAGAGACCCAGTACTTC
abundance: NA; v_gene: TRBV3-1/TRBV3-2; d_gene: TRBD1; j_gene: TRBJ1-5; CDR3aa: CASSQGNRGRQPQHF; CDR3nt: TGTGCCAGCAGCCAAGGGAACAGGGGCCGCCAGCCCCAGCATTTT
abundance: once; v_gene: TRBV7-3; d_gene: NA; j_gene: TRBJ2-7; CDR3aa: CASSLLSEQYF; CDR3nt: TGTGCCAGCAGCTTACTGAGCGAGCAGTACTTC
abundance: NA; v_gene: TRBV6-6; d_gene: NA; j_gene: TRBJ1-1; CDR3aa: CASLFRDTEAFF; CDR3nt: TGTGCCAGCCTTTTCAGGGACACTGAAGCTTTCTTT
abundance: once; v_gene: TRBV10-1; d_gene: TRBD2; j_gene: TRBJ2-7; CDR3aa: CASSEGTSGRAYGQYF; CDR3nt: TGCGCCAGCAGTGAGGGAACTAGCGGGAGGGCCTACGGGCAGTACTTC
abundance: many; v_gene: TRBV5-8; d_gene: NA; j_gene: TRBJ1-6; CDR3aa: CASTKRVWGDSPLHF; CDR3nt: TGTGCCAGCACGAAACGGGTTTGGGGGGATTCACCCCTCCACTTT
abundance: NA; v_gene: TRBV6-5; d_gene: TRBD1; j_gene: TRBJ2-7; CDR3aa: CASSPRGSYEQYF; CDR3nt: TGTGCCAGCAGCCCCAGGGGGTCGTACGAGCAGTACTTC
abundance: once; v_gene: TRBV3-1/TRBV3-2; d_gene: NA; j_gene: TRBJ2-7; CDR3aa: CASSQQGLSYEQYF; CDR3nt: TGTGCCAGCAGCCAACAGGGACTGTCCTACGAGCAGTACTTC
abundance: NA; v_gene: TRBV5-6; d_gene: NA; j_gene: TRBJ2-1; CDR3aa: CASSPTGNEQFF; CDR3nt: TGTGCCAGCAGCCCTACAGGGAATGAGCAGTTCTTC
abundance: NA; v_gene: TRBV28; d_gene: NA; j_gene: TRBJ1-5; CDR3aa: CASSTPAAQHF; CDR3nt: TGTGCCAGCAGTACCCCCGCGGCCCAGCATTTT
abundance: NA; v_gene: TRBV7-9; d_gene: TRBD2; j_gene: TRBJ2-5; CDR3aa: CASSLGLAGEGQETQYF; CDR3nt: TGTGCCAGCAGCTTAGGATTGGCGGGAGAGGGGCAAGAGACCCAGTACTTC
abundance: NA; v_gene: TRBV5-4; d_gene: TRBD2; j_gene: TRBJ2-7; CDR3aa: CASSRGGNYEQYF; CDR3nt: TGTGCCAGCAGCCGCGGGGGGAATTACGAGCAGTACTTC
abundance: NA; v_gene: TRBV3-1/TRBV3-2; d_gene: NA; j_gene: TRBJ1-6; CDR3aa: CASSQVEVFGSPLHF; CDR3nt: TGTGCCAGCAGCCAAGTCGAGGTTTTCGGATCACCCCTCCACTTT